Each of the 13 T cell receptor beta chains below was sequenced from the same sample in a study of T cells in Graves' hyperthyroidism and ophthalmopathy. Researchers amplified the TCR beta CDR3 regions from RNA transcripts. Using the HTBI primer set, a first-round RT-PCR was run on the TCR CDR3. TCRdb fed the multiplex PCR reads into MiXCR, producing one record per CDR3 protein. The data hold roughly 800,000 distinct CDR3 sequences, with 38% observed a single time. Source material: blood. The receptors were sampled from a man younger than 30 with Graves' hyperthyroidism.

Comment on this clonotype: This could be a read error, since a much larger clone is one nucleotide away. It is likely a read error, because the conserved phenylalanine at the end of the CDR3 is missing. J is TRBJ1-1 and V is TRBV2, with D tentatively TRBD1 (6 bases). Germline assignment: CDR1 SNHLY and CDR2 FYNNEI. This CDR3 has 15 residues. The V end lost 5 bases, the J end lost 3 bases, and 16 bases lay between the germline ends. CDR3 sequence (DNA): TGTGCCAGCAGTACCCGGGAGGGGGTGGACACTGAAGCTTTCTCT. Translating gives CASSTREGVDTEAFS.

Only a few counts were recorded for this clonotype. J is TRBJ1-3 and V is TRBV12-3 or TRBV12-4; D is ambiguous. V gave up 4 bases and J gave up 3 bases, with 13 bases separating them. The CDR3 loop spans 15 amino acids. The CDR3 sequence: CASSSSRVGGNTIYF. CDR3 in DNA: TGTGCCAGCAGTTCATCAAGGGTCGGTGGAAACACCATATATTTT.

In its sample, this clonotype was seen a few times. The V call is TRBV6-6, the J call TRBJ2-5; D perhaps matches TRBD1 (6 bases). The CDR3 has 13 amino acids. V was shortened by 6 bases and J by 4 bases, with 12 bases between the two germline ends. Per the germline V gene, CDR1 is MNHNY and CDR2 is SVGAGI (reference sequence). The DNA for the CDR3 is TGTGCCAGCAGGGGACACGAACGAGAGACCCAGTACTTC. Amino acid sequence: CASRGHERETQYF.

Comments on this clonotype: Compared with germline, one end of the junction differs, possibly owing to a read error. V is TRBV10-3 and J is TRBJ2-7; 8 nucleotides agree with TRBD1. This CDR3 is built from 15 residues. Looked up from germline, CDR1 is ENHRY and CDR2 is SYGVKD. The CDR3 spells CASSYETGVGYEQYF. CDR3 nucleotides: TGTGCCAGCAGTTACGAGACAGGGGTAGGATACGAGCAGTACTTC.

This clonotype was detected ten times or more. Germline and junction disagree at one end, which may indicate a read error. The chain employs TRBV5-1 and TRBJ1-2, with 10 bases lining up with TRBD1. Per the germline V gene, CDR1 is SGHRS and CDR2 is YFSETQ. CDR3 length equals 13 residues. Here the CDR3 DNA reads TGCGCCAGCAGCTTGGCCGGGACAGGGGCTTCGATCTTC. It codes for CASSLAGTGASIF.

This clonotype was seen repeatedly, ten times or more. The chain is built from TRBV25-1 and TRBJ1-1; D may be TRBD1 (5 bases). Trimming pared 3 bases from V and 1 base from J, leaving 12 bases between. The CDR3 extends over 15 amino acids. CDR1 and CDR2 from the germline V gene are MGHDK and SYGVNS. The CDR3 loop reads CASSDGRQGNTEAFF. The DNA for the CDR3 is TGTGCCAGCAGTGATGGCAGGCAGGGGAACACTGAAGCTTTCTTT.

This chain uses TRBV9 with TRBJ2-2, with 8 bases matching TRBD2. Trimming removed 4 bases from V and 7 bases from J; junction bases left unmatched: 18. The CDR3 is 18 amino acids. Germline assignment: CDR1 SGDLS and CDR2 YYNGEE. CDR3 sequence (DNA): TGTGCCAGCAGCTACATGGACGGGACTAGGCGTGTCATCGGGGAGCTGTTTTTT. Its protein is CASSYMDGTRRVIGELFF.

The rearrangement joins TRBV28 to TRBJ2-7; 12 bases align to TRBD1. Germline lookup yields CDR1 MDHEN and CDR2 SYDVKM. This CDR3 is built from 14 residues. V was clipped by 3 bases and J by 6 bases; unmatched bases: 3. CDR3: CASSFGDRGLEQYF. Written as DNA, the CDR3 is TGTGCCAGCAGTTTTGGGGACAGGGGGCTCGAGCAGTACTTC.

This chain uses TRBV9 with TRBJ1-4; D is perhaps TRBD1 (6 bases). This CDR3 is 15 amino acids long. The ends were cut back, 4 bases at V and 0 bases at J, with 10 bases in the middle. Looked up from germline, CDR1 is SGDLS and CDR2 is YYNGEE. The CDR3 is CASSPRQATNEKLFF. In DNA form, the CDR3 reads TGTGCCAGCAGCCCCCGACAGGCAACTAATGAAAAACTGTTTTTT.

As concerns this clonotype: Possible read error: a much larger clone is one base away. In nucleotides, the CDR3 is TGTGCCATCAGTGTGAGAAGGACAGGGGGAGCAGAGACCCAGTACTTC. It is translated as CAISVRRTGGAETQYF. This chain uses TRBV10-3 with TRBJ2-5, with TRBD1 matching over 10 bases. The CDR3 consists of 16 residues. After removal of 4 bases from V and 4 bases from J, the junction contained 9 bases not matched to a gene. Germline V gene lookup returns CDR1 ENHRY and CDR2 SYGVKD.

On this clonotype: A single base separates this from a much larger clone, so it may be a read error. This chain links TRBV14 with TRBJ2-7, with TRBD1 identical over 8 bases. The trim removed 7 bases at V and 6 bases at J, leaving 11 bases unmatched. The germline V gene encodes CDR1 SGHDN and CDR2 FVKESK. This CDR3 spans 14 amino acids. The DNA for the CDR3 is TGTGCCAGCAACCTCAGGACAGGGTCCAGCGAGCAGTACTTC. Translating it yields CASNLRTGSSEQYF.

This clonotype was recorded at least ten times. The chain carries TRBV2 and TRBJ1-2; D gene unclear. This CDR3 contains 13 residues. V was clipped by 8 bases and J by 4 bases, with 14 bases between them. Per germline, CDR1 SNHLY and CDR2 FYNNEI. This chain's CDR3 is CASPLTRSYGYTF. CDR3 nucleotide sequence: TGTGCCAGCCCACTGACCCGGTCCTATGGCTACACCTTC.

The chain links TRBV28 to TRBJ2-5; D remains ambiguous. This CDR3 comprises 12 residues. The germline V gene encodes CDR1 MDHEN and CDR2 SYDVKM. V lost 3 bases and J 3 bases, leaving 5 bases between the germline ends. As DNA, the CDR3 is TGTGCCAGCAGTTTCCCTAAAGAGACCCAGTACTTC. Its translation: CASSFPKETQYF. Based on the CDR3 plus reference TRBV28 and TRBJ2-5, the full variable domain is DVKVTQSSRYLVKRTGEKVFLECVQDMDHENMFWYRQDPGLGLRLIYFSYDVKMKEKGDIPEGYSVSREKKERFSLILESASTNQTSMYLCASSFPKETQYFGPGTRLLVL.